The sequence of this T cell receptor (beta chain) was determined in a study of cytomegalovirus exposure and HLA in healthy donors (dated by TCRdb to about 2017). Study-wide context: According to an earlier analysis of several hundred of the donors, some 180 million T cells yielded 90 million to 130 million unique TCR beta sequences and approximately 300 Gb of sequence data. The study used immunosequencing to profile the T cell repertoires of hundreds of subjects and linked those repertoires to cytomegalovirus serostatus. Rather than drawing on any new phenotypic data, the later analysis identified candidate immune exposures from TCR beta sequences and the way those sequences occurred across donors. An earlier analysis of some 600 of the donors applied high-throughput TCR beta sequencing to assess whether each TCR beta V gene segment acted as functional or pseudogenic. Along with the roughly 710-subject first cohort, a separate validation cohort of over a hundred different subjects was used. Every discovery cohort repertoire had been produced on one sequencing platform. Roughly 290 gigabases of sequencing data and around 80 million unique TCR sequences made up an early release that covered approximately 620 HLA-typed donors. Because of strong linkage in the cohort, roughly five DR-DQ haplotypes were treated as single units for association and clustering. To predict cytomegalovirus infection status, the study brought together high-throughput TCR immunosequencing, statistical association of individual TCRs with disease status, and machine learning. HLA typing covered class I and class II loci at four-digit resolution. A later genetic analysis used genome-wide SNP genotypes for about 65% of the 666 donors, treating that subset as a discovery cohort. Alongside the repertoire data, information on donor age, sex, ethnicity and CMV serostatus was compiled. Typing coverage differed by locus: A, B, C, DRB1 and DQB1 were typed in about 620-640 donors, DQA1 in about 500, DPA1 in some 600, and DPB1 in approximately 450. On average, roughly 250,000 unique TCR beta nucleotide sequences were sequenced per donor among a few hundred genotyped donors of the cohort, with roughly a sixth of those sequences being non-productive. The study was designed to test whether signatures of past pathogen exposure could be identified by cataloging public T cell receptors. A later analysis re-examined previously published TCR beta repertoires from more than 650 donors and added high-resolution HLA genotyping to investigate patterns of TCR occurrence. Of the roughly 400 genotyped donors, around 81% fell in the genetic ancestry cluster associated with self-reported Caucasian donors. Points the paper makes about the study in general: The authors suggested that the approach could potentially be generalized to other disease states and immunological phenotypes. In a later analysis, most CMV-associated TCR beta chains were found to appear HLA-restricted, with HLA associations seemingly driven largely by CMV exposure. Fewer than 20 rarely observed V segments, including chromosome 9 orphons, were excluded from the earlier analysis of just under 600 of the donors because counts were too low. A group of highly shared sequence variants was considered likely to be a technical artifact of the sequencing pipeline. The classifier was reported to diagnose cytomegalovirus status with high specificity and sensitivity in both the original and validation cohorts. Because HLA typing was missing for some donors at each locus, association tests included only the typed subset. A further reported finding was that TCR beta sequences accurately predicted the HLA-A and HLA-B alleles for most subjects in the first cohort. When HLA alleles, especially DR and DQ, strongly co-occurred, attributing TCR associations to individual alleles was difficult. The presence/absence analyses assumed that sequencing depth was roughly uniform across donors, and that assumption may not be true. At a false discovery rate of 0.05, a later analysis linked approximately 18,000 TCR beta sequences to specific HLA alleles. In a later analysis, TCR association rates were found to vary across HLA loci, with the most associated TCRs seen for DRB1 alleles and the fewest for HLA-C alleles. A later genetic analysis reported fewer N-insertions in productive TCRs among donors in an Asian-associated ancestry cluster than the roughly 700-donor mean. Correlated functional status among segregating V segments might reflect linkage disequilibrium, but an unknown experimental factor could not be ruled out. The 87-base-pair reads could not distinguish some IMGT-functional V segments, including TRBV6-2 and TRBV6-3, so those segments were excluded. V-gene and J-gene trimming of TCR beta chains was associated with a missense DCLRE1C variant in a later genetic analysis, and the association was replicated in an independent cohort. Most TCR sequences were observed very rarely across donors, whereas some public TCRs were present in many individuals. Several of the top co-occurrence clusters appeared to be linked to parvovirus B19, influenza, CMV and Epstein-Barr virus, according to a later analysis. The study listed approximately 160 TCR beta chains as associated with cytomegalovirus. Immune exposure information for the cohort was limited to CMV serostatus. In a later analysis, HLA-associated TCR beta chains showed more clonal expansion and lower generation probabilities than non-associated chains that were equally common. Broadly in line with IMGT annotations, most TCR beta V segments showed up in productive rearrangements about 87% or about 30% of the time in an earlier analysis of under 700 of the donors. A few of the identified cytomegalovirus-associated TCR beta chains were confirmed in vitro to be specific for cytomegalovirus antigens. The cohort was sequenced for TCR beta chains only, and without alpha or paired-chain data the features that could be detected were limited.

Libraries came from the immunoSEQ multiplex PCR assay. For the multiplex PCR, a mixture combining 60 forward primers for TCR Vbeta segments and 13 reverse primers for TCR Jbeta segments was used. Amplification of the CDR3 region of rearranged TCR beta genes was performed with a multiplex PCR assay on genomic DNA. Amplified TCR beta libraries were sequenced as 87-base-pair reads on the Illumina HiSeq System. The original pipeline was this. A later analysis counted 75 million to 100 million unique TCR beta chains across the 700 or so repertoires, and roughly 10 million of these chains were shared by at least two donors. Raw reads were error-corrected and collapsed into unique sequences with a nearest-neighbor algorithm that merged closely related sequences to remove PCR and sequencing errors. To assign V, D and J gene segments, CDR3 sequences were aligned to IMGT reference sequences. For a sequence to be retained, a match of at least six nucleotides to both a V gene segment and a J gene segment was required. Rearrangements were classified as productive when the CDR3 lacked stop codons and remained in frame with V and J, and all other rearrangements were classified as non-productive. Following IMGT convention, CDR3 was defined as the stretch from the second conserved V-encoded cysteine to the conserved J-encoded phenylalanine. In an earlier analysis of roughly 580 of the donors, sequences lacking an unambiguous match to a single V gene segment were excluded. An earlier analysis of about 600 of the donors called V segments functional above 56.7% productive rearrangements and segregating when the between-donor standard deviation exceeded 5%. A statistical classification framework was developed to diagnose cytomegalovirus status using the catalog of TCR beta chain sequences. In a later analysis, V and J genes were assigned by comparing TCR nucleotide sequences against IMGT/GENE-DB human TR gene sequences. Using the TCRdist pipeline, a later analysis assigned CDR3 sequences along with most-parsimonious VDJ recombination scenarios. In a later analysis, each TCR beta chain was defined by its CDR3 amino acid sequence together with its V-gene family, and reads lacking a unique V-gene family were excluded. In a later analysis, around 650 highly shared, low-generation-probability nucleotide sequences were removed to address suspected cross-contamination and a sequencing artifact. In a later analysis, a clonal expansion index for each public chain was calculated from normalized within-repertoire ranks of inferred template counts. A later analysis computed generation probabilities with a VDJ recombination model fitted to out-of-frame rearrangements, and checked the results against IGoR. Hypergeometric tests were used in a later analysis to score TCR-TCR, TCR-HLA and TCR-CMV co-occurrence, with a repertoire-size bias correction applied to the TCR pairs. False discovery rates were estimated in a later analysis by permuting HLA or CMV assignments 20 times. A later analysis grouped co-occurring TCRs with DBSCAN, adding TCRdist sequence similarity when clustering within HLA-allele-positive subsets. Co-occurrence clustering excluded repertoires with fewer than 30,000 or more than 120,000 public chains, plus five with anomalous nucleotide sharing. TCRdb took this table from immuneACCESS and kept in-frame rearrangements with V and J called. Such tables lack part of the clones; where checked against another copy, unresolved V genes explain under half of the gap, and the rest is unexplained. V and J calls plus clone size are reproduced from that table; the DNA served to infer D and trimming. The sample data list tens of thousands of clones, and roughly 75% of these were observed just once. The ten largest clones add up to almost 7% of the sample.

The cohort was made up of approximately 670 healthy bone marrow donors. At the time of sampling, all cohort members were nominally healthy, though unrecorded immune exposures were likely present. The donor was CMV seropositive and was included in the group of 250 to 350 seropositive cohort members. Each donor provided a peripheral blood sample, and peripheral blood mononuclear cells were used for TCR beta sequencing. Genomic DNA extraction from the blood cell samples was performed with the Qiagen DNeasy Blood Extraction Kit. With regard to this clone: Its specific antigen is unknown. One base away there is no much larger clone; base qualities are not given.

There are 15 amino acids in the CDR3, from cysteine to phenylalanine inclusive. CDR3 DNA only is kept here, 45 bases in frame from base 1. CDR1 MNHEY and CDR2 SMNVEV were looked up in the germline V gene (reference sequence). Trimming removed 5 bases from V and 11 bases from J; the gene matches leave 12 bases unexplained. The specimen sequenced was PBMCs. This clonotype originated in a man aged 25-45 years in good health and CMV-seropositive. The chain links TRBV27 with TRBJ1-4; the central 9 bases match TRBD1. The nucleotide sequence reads TGTGCCAGCAGTGATGCCGGGACAGGGTACTGGAAACTGTTTTTT. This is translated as CASSDAGTGYWKLFF.